The 22 T cell receptor beta chains reported below all come from one sample, sequenced in a study of cytomegalovirus exposure and HLA in healthy donors (dated by TCRdb to about 2017). Receptors were amplified or captured by the immunoSEQ multiplex PCR assay. For the multiplex PCR, a mixture combining 60 forward primers for TCR Vbeta segments and 13 reverse primers for TCR Jbeta segments was used. Imported from immuneACCESS, the table was reduced by TCRdb to in-frame sequences with V and J called. These copies leave out some clones; in studies compared against another copy, an unresolved V gene accounts for under half, and the cause of the remainder is not known. The sample has 200,000 to 250,000 clones on record, around 70% of them singletons. In total, the top ten clones hold roughly 2.5% of the sample. The sample consisted of PBMCs. These receptors all stem from a man between 35 and 55 years old in good health and CMV-seropositive.

This clone was seen more than once but under ten times. The genes are TRBV7-2 and TRBJ2-3; 7 positions match TRBD2. This CDR3 region has 15 residues. After removal of 8 bases from V and 4 bases from J, the junction contained 12 bases not matched to a gene. Germline V lookup: CDR1 SGHTA, CDR2 FQGNSA. The CDR3 loop reads CASRSGRGAPDTQYF. The CDR3 DNA sequence: TGTGCCAGCCGGTCGGGGAGGGGCGCCCCAGATACGCAGTATTTT.

In its sample, this clone was seen once. The chain couples TRBV5-1 to TRBJ2-4, with 7 bases identical to TRBD2. The CDR3 contains 11 residues. Germline CDR1 reads SGHRS; CDR2 reads YFSETQ. The V gene end was trimmed by 6 bases and the J gene end by 10 bases; junction bases not matched to a gene: 4. The CDR3 region is CASKASGIQYF. The DNA of the CDR3 is TGCGCCAGCAAAGCTAGCGGAATTCAGTACTTC.

The sample holds one count of this clone. The V and J genes are TRBV19 and TRBJ1-5; maybe TRBD1 (5 bases). The CDR3 contains 14 residues. CDR1 LNHDA and CDR2 SQIVND come from the germline V gene (reference sequence). Trimming left V 3 bases short and J 5 bases short, with 11 bases between. CDR3 nucleotide sequence: TGTGCCAGTAGTATTGAGGACACCGATCAGCCCCAGCATTTT. Its protein is CASSIEDTDQPQHF.

This chain links TRBV5-1 with TRBJ2-2; no clear D. V gave up 5 bases and J gave up 4 bases, with 15 bases separating them. Germline V lookup: CDR1 SGHRS, CDR2 YFSETQ. This CDR3 comprises 15 residues. The CDR3 region has the DNA TGCGCCAGCAGTCCTGGTTCGAGGAGCACCGGGGAGCTGTTTTTT. Protein sequence: CASSPGSRSTGELFF. The complete variable domain, with remaining parts taken from reference TRBV5-1 and TRBJ2-2, reads KAGVTQTPRYLIKTRGQQVTLSCSPISGHRSVSWYQQTPGQGLQFLFEYFSETQRNKGNFPGRFSGRQFSNSRSEMNVSTLELGDSALYLCASSPGSRSTGELFFGEGSRLTVL.

The rearrangement uses TRBV19 and TRBJ2-6; D is unclear. The V and J ends lost 3 bases and 4 bases respectively, with 4 bases between them. The CDR3 sequence is 13 residues long. Looked up from germline, CDR1 is LNHDA and CDR2 is SQIVND (reference sequence). The CDR3 sequence: CASSISGANVLTF. The CDR3 DNA reads as TGTGCCAGTAGTATCTCCGGGGCCAACGTCCTGACTTTC.

The chain has TRBV5-6 and TRBJ2-5; 7 bases map to TRBD1. The end of the DNA is better explained by TRBJ2-7, so the J call may be wrong. Germline V gene data show CDR1 as SGHDT and CDR2 as YYEEEE. The CDR3 spans 15 residues. The CDR3 bases are TGTGCCAGCAGCCGAATCGACAGGGATATGAACGAGCAGTACTTC. It is translated as CASSRIDRDMNEQYF.

The V call is TRBV5-1, the J call TRBJ2-5; the D gene is possibly TRBD1 (5 bases). The J call is uncertain, as TRBJ2-7 better fits the DNA end. The CDR3 has 13 residues. In germline, CDR1 is SGHRS, CDR2 YFSETQ. Written as DNA, the CDR3 is TGCGCCAGCGGAAGGACAAGTTCCTACGAGCAGTACTTC. This gives the protein CASGRTSSYEQYF.

The chain uses TRBV15 and TRBJ1-4, with 8 bases aligning to TRBD1. Unmatched junction bases numbered 0, after V lost 1 base and J lost 2 bases. The CDR3 loop spans 15 amino acids. CDR1 is LNHNV, CDR2 YYDKDF, per germline (reference sequence). The chain's CDR3 is CATSRGQGTNEKLFF. The CDR3 DNA is TGTGCCACCAGCAGAGGACAGGGGACTAATGAAAAACTGTTTTTT.

The V and J genes are TRBV2 and TRBJ2-7, with D maybe TRBD2 (6 bases). V gave up 8 bases and J gave up 4 bases, with 12 bases separating them. In germline, CDR1 is SNHLY, CDR2 FYNNEI. The CDR3 has 12 residues. CDR3: CASRLGTYEQYF. The CDR3 coding sequence is TGTGCCAGCCGGCTGGGGACTTACGAGCAGTACTTC.

This chain uses TRBV4-1 with TRBJ1-3; no clear D gene. The CDR3 loop spans 17 amino acids. The V end was cut by 4 bases, the J end by 2 bases, with 18 bases between. Germline CDR1 is MGHRA and CDR2 is YSYEKL. The CDR3, as DNA: TGCGCCAGCAGCCTCCCCCGGGAGGAGGTAGCTGGAAACACCATATATTTT. Translated, it gives CASSLPREEVAGNTIYF.

The chain is built from TRBV2 and TRBJ1-5; 7 nucleotides line up with TRBD1. Looked up from germline, CDR1 is SNHLY and CDR2 is FYNNEI. The CDR3 totals 14 residues. Losses at the gene ends were 3 bases for V and 7 bases for J; bases not matched to a gene: 6. The CDR3 region has the DNA TGTGCCAGCAGTGATGGAGACAGGGTACAGCCCCAGCATTTT. The encoded protein is CASSDGDRVQPQHF. The whole variable domain, remainder taken from reference TRBV2 and TRBJ1-5, is EPEVTQTPSHQVTQMGQEVILRCVPISNHLYFYWYRQILGQKVEFLVSFYNNEISEKSEIFDDQFSVERPDGSNFTLKIRSTKLEDSAMYFCASSDGDRVQPQHFGDGTRLSIL.

This clone is a singleton in its sample. V and J are TRBV5-5 and TRBJ1-6, with 7 bases lining up with TRBD1. In germline, CDR1 is SGHKS, CDR2 YYEKEE (reference sequence). This CDR3 region has 14 residues. V gave up 4 bases and J gave up 10 bases; unmatched junction bases: 8. CDR3 sequence reads: CASSLDRDGSPLHF. The CDR3 DNA reads as TGTGCCAGCAGCCTAGACAGGGATGGGTCACCCCTCCACTTT.

V is TRBV4-2 and J is TRBJ2-1; TRBD2 matches at 13 bases. Trimming at V came to 4 bases and at J to 5 bases, leaving 11 bases not matched to a gene. The CDR3 runs 18 residues. Germline CDR1 is LGHNA and CDR2 is YNFKEQ. The CDR3 protein is CASSLPFITSGGDNEQFF. CDR3 sequence (DNA): TGTGCCAGCAGCCTACCCTTCATAACTAGCGGGGGGGACAATGAGCAGTTCTTC.

V and J are TRBV5-1 and TRBJ2-5; TRBD2 agrees at 10 bases. Germline trimming cut 0 bases from V and 3 bases from J; bases unmatched to any gene: 2. The CDR3 loop spans 15 amino acids. Germline assignment: CDR1 SGHRS and CDR2 YFSETQ. The CDR3 protein is CASSLVLAGEETQYF. The CDR3 coding sequence is TGCGCCAGCAGCTTGGTCCTAGCGGGGGAAGAGACCCAGTACTTC.

The chain recombines TRBV2 with TRBJ2-1; 8 bases map to TRBD2. The CDR3 extends over 15 amino acids. Germline V gene sequence: CDR1 SNHLY, CDR2 FYNNEI. V lost 8 bases to trimming and J lost 4 bases; unmatched junction nucleotides: 10. In DNA, the CDR3 is TGTGCCAGCCGTCGCGGGGGGTCGGCGTACAATGAGCAGTTCTTC. Translation gives CASRRGGSAYNEQFF.

This clone was observed a handful of times. The rearrangement joins TRBV19 to TRBJ1-5, with 7 bases identical to TRBD1. Losses at the gene ends were 5 bases for V and 3 bases for J; bases not matched to a gene: 4. Germline V gene lookup returns CDR1 LNHDA and CDR2 SQIVND (reference sequence). The CDR3 runs to 14 residues. CDR3 in DNA: TGTGCCAGTAGTTTCGACAGGGACAATCAGCCCCAGCATTTT. It encodes CASSFDRDNQPQHF.

The CDR3 coding sequence is TGCGCCAGCAGCCTCGACAGGGTTCGTGGCTACACCTTC. Its protein is CASSLDRVRGYTF. The V gene is TRBV10-2, the J gene TRBJ1-2, with 7 bases fitting TRBD1. V gave up 6 bases and J gave up 7 bases; unmatched junction bases: 8. The CDR3 spans 13 residues. CDR1 is WSHSY, CDR2 SAAADI, per germline.

This chain joins TRBV7-2 and TRBJ1-1; possible D gene TRBD1, 5 bases. V gave up 4 bases and J gave up 4 bases, with 16 bases separating them. From germline, CDR1 is SGHTA and CDR2 FQGNSA. CDR3 size: 15 residues. This chain's CDR3 is CASSSPGVGVTEAFF. The CDR3 region has the DNA TGTGCCAGCAGCTCTCCGGGGGTGGGGGTCACTGAAGCTTTCTTT.

This chain uses TRBV5-5 with TRBJ1-6; perhaps TRBD1 as D (5 bases). V was cut by 4 bases and J by 6 bases, with 20 bases left in between. The CDR3 is 17 residues long. Germline V gene sequence: CDR1 SGHKS, CDR2 YYEKEE (reference sequence). DNA for the CDR3: TGTGCCAGCAGCCTGGGAGGCGGGGCTGTAGGTAATTCACCCCTCCACTTT. This gives the protein CASSLGGGAVGNSPLHF.

This sequence joins TRBV2 and TRBJ1-6; D is possibly TRBD1 (6 bases). CDR1 and CDR2 (germline): SNHLY, FYNNEI. Trimming stripped 6 bases from V and 10 bases from J, with 10 bases between. The CDR3 contains 12 residues. Written as DNA, the CDR3 is TGTGCCAGCAGCACAGGGTACTCACCCCTCCACTTT. Translation: CASSTGYSPLHF.

V is TRBV7-2 and J is TRBJ2-6; unclear D gene. The germline V gene has CDR1 SGHTA and CDR2 FQGNSA. Trimming cost V 1 base and J 0 bases, with 4 bases left between them. CDR3 size: 15 residues. The CDR3 reads CASSLVLSGANVLTF. In DNA form, the CDR3 reads TGTGCCAGCAGCTTAGTTCTCTCTGGGGCCAACGTCCTGACTTTC.

The CDR3 is CASSLGEQGAREQYF. In DNA form, the CDR3 reads TGTGCCAGCAGCCTGGGGGAACAGGGGGCGCGGGAGCAGTACTTC. This rearrangement joins TRBV7-9 to TRBJ2-7; 9 positions match TRBD1. The CDR3 totals 15 residues. Per germline, CDR1 SEHNR and CDR2 FQNEAQ (reference sequence). V lost 5 bases and J lost 7; bases outside the gene matches: 12. Based on the CDR3 plus reference TRBV7-9 and TRBJ2-7, the full variable domain is DTGVSQNPRHKITKRGQNVTFRCDPISEHNRLYWYRQTLGQGPEFLTYFQNEAQLEKSRLLSDRFSAERPKGSFSTLEIQRTEQGDSAMYLCASSLGEQGAREQYFGPGTRLTVT.